Below are 11 T cell receptor beta chains sequenced from a single sample in a study of blood T cells in healthy people across ages. The use of a sample-barcoded 5' primer and a J-beta primer mix characterized a second PCR of about 7 to 12 cycles. TCRdb reprocessed the 5' RACE reads with MiXCR, giving one entry per CDR3 protein. The data hold 750,000 to 950,000 distinct CDR3 sequences, with about 53% observed a single time. The sequencing sample was made of blood. The receptors shown here come from a man older than 75 in good health.

This clonotype was counted a few times. The V gene is TRBV9, the J gene TRBJ2-2, with 10 bases aligning to TRBD1. CDR1 is SGDLS and CDR2 is YYNGEE in the germline V gene. The CDR3 has 15 amino acids. The V and J ends lost 1 base and 4 bases, in that order; junction bases with no gene match: 1. The CDR3 DNA reads as TGTGCCAGCAGCGTAAGGACAGGGGGCACCGGGGAGCTGTTTTTT. It specifies CASSVRTGGTGELFF.

The chain joins TRBV29-1 to TRBJ2-7, with TRBD1 identical over 8 bases. Trimming at V came to 6 bases and at J to 3 bases, leaving 4 bases not matched to a gene. There are 12 residues in the CDR3. Germline CDR1 and CDR2: SQVTM and ANQGSEA. CDR3 nucleotides: TGCAGCGTGACAGGGGAAGACTACGAGCAGTACTTC. This gives the protein CSVTGEDYEQYF.

The chain joins TRBV6-6 to TRBJ2-6; TRBD1 is a possible D gene (6 bases). CDR3 length: 17 residues. The germline gives CDR1 MNHNY, CDR2 SVGAGI (reference sequence). Trimming removed 11 bases at V and 2 bases at J, with 22 bases between. The CDR3 nucleotides read TGTGCCGGATTAAGGGACACCGTTCCCACTGGGGCCAACGTCCTGACTTTC. Its translation: CAGLRDTVPTGANVLTF.

The CDR3 nucleotides are TGCAGCGTTCGACTTTCTTCCGAGCAGTACTTC. This translates into CSVRLSSEQYF. J is TRBJ2-7 and V is TRBV29-1, with D unresolved. Per germline, CDR1 SQVTM and CDR2 ANQGSEA. The V gene lost 5 bases and the J gene lost 6 bases, with 11 bases spanning the gap. The CDR3 spans 11 residues.

The table lists this clonotype with a few counts. The V gene is TRBV3-1, the J gene TRBJ1-4; the D is unclear. Germline V gene data show CDR1 as LGHDT and CDR2 as YNNKEL (reference sequence). V lost 0 bases and J 7 bases, leaving 12 bases between the germline ends. The CDR3 totals 15 residues. Written as DNA, the CDR3 is TGTGCCAGCAGCCAAGAAAATAACCCGGGTGAAAAACTGTTTTTT. This translates into CASSQENNPGEKLFF.

This chain links TRBV6-6 with TRBJ1-2, with 10 bases lining up with TRBD1. Trimming at V came to 2 bases and at J to 2 bases, leaving 8 bases not matched to a gene. Germline assignment: CDR1 MNHNY and CDR2 SVGAGI (reference sequence). This CDR3 contains 17 residues. The CDR3 nucleotides are TGTGCCAGCAGTTACCCGAGACAGGGGGCTAGCAACTATGGCTACACCTTC. Its translation is CASSYPRQGASNYGYTF.

This chain uses TRBV10-3 with TRBJ2-5; 8 bases map to TRBD1. CDR1 ENHRY and CDR2 SYGVKD come from the germline V gene. The CDR3 is 13 residues long. J gave up 2 bases and V 6 bases, and 2 bases lay outside the gene matches. The CDR3 DNA sequence: TGTGCCATCAGGGGACAGGATCAAGAGACCCAGTACTTC. Its translation: CAIRGQDQETQYF.

The chain uses TRBV29-1 and TRBJ2-7; D gene unclear. The V gene's germline CDR1 is SQVTM and CDR2 ANQGSEA. The CDR3 contains 13 residues. Trimming shortened V by 2 bases and J by 0 bases, and 8 bases separated the two germline ends. The CDR3 sequence is CSVETDLSYEQYF. The CDR3 bases are TGCAGCGTTGAAACGGACCTCTCCTACGAGCAGTACTTC.

The V gene is TRBV6-1, the J gene TRBJ2-1; maybe TRBD2 (6 bases). V lost 4 bases, J lost 6 bases, and 13 bases lay in between. The CDR3 has 14 residues. Germline V lookup: CDR1 MNHNS, CDR2 SASEGT. CDR3 nucleotides: TGTGCCAGCAGTGCCTCGACTAGTGCCAATGAGCAGTTCTTC. It specifies CASSASTSANEQFF.

This chain connects TRBV24-1 to TRBJ2-1; tentatively, D is TRBD2 (5 bases). This CDR3 is built from 17 residues. V shed 3 bases and J shed 0 bases, with 14 bases lying between them. The germline gives CDR1 KGHDR, CDR2 SFDVKD. In DNA form, the CDR3 reads TGTGCCACCAGTGATCCGACGTCGGGATTCTCCTACAATGAGCAGTTCTTC. Residues: CATSDPTSGFSYNEQFF.

The V call is TRBV4-1, the J call TRBJ2-7; D may correspond to TRBD1 or TRBD2 (7 bases each). Germline CDR1 MGHRA, CDR2 YSYEKL. Trimming shortened V by 2 bases and J by 4 bases, and 15 bases separated the two germline ends. The CDR3 spans 15 residues. CDR3 sequence: CASSQYGEGAYEQYF. For the CDR3, the DNA is TGCGCCAGCAGCCAATACGGGGAGGGGGCTTACGAGCAGTACTTC.